Below, 27 T cell receptor beta chains from the same sample are listed, as sequenced in a study of cytomegalovirus exposure and HLA in healthy donors (TCRdb year 2017). The method behind the library was the immunoSEQ multiplex PCR assay. For the multiplex PCR, a mixture combining 60 forward primers for TCR Vbeta segments and 13 reverse primers for TCR Jbeta segments was used. Held by TCRdb, this immuneACCESS table contains in-frame sequences only and omits some clones. Under half of the omission traces to an unresolved V gene where checked; the cause of the rest is unknown. This sample's table has entries for 130,000 to 150,000 clones. The ten largest account for 0.9% to 1% of the sample. The source material was PBMCs. These receptor sequences come from a male donor in good health and CMV-seronegative.

The chain couples TRBV7-8 to TRBJ2-1, with a tentative D call TRBD2 (6 bases). There are 13 residues in the CDR3. Germline V gene lookup returns CDR1 SGHVS and CDR2 FQNEAQ. V was shortened by 2 bases and J by 10 bases, with 12 bases between the two germline ends. The CDR3 DNA reads TGTGCCAGCAGCTTAAGGGAGGACCGGGAGCAGTTCTTC. It yields the protein CASSLREDREQFF.

The chain links TRBV2 to TRBJ1-1, with TRBD1 identical over 7 bases. The J segment lost 3 bases and the V segment lost 1 base, leaving 5 bases of the junction unmatched. The CDR3 has 15 residues. In germline, CDR1 is SNHLY, CDR2 FYNNEI. The CDR3 DNA follows: TGTGCCAGCAGTGAAGTAGCAGGGGGTGACACTGAAGCTTTCTTT. This codes for CASSEVAGGDTEAFF.

For the CDR3, the DNA is TGTGCCAGCAGCCAACTGGGGGCAGCAACATATAATTCACCCCTCCACTTT. Translation gives CASSQLGAATYNSPLHF. The rearrangement links TRBV4-2 to TRBJ1-6; D might be TRBD1 (6 bases). The germline V gene encodes CDR1 LGHNA and CDR2 YNFKEQ. Trimming pared 2 bases from V and 4 bases from J, leaving 15 bases between. CDR3 length equals 17 residues.

The J gene is TRBJ1-1, the V gene TRBV6-5, with no clear D. The CDR3 has 9 amino acids. Deletions cut 6 bases from V and 8 bases from J, with 4 bases between. Germline V gene sequence: CDR1 MNHEY, CDR2 SVGAGI. The CDR3 nucleotides are TGTGCCAGCAGCAGAGAAGCTTTCTTT. Translated, it gives CASSREAFF.

V is TRBV7-3 and J is TRBJ1-1, with D hard to call. Germline-derived CDR1 and CDR2 are SGHTA and FQGTGA. V was clipped by 1 base and J by 3 bases, with 6 bases between them. There are 13 residues in the CDR3. As DNA, the CDR3 is TGTGCCAGCAGCTTAAGCCGGGACACTGAAGCTTTCTTT. It translates to CASSLSRDTEAFF.

The CDR3 coding sequence is TGCGCCAGCAGCGCCGGAGACAGGGGAAGGGGAGCGGAGACCCAGTACTTC. It is translated as CASSAGDRGRGAETQYF. This sequence joins TRBV5-1 and TRBJ2-5; TRBD1 agrees at 8 bases. Looked up from germline, CDR1 is SGHRS and CDR2 is YFSETQ. The CDR3 extends over 17 amino acids. V trimming: 4 bases; J trimming: 5 bases; junction bases outside the gene matches: 16.

The chain combines TRBV12-5 with TRBJ1-1; 7 nucleotides match TRBD1. Germline V gene lookup returns CDR1 LGHNT and CDR2 FRNRAP. V lost 6 bases to trimming and J lost 1 base; unmatched junction nucleotides: 2. The CDR3 sequence is 13 residues long. This CDR3 reads CASGWTGNTEAFF. The CDR3 DNA reads as TGTGCTAGTGGGTGGACAGGGAACACTGAAGCTTTCTTT.

The V gene is TRBV19, the J gene TRBJ2-1; 9 bases line up with TRBD2. The CDR3 contains 17 residues. In germline, CDR1 is LNHDA, CDR2 SQIVND (reference sequence). V lost 1 base to trimming and J lost 4 bases; unmatched junction nucleotides: 8. The CDR3 DNA sequence: TGTGCCAGTAGTATAGCCCGCCTAAGCGGGGGGTACAATGAGCAGTTCTTC. Its protein is CASSIARLSGGYNEQFF.

The chain recombines TRBV30 with TRBJ1-3; D is undetermined. Germline values: CDR1 GTSNPN, CDR2 SVGIG (reference sequence). The CDR3 consists of 14 residues. The ends were cut back, 2 bases at V and 1 base at J, with 9 bases in the middle. CDR3 in DNA: TGTGCCTGGAGTCCCGGAGTGTCTGGAAACACCATATATTTT. Amino acid sequence: CAWSPGVSGNTIYF.

The rearrangement uses TRBV5-1 and TRBJ1-6, with TRBD1 matching over 7 bases. The CDR3 has 15 residues. Germline assignment: CDR1 SGHRS and CDR2 YFSETQ. V was clipped by 5 bases and J by 5 bases; unmatched bases: 7. As DNA, the CDR3 is TGCGCCAGCAGACCAGGACAGGTACATAATTCACCCCTCCACTTT. It yields the protein CASRPGQVHNSPLHF.

The chain recombines TRBV19 with TRBJ1-1, with D unresolved. CDR1 is LNHDA and CDR2 is SQIVND in the germline V gene (reference sequence). There are 12 residues in the CDR3. Trimming stripped 10 bases from V and 4 bases from J, with 13 bases between. CDR3 protein: CATGRTSTEAFF. The CDR3 bases are TGTGCCACCGGACGGACTTCCACTGAAGCTTTCTTT. Filled out from reference TRBV19 and TRBJ1-1, the complete variable domain reads DGGITQSPKYLFRKEGQNVTLSCEQNLNHDAMYWYRQDPGQGLRLIYYSQIVNDFQKGDIAEGYSVSREKKESFPLTVTSAQKNPTAFYLCATGRTSTEAFFGQGTRLTVV.

The CDR3 DNA reads as TGTGCCAGCAGCTGGGGGGGAACCCAGTACTTC. It encodes CASSWGGTQYF. This sequence joins TRBV13 and TRBJ2-5, with 7 bases that match TRBD2. Germline V lookup: CDR1 PRHDT, CDR2 FYEKMQ (reference sequence). V shed 4 bases, J shed 8 bases, and the junction held 1 base outside the gene matches. The CDR3 runs 11 residues.

This chain uses TRBV18 with TRBJ2-2; 8 bases match TRBD1. The germline CDR1 and CDR2 sequences are KGHSH and LQKENI. The V segment lost 2 bases and the J segment 4 bases; nucleotides outside the gene matches: 12. The CDR3 runs 18 residues. The CDR3 is CASSPDAGGLVITGELFF. CDR3 sequence (DNA): TGTGCCAGCTCACCAGACGCAGGGGGCTTAGTGATCACCGGGGAGCTGTTTTTT.

The chain carries TRBV30 and TRBJ2-2; D possibly corresponds to TRBD1 (6 bases). V was pared by 0 bases and J by 6 bases, with 8 bases between. The germline gives CDR1 GTSNPN, CDR2 SVGIG (reference sequence). There are 13 residues in the CDR3. This chain's CDR3 is CAWSVGGAGELFF. CDR3 coding DNA: TGTGCCTGGAGTGTAGGGGGAGCCGGGGAGCTGTTTTTT.

The rearrangement uses TRBV5-1 and TRBJ1-1; D possibly corresponds to TRBD1 (5 bases). V lost 0 bases to trimming and J lost 4 bases, with 16 bases between them. Germline-derived CDR1 and CDR2 are SGHRS and YFSETQ. This CDR3 region has 16 residues. As DNA, the CDR3 is TGCGCCAGCAGCTTGGGGGACTCTCCCCGGAGCACTGAAGCTTTCTTT. Translating gives CASSLGDSPRSTEAFF. Full variable domain (missing parts from reference TRBV5-1 and TRBJ1-1): KAGVTQTPRYLIKTRGQQVTLSCSPISGHRSVSWYQQTPGQGLQFLFEYFSETQRNKGNFPGRFSGRQFSNSRSEMNVSTLELGDSALYLCASSLGDSPRSTEAFFGQGTRLTVV.

The CDR3 region has the DNA TGTGCCAGTAGTATAGGGACTAGCGGGAGGGTCGGTGAGACCCAGTACTTC. It yields the protein CASSIGTSGRVGETQYF. This chain links TRBV19 with TRBJ2-5; 15 bases map to TRBD2. The germline V gene has CDR1 LNHDA and CDR2 SQIVND (reference sequence). J was trimmed by 5 bases and V by 1 base; bases with no gene match: 5. CDR3 length: 17 amino acids.

The chain couples TRBV9 to TRBJ2-7; TRBD2 might be the D (6 bases). The germline V gene has CDR1 SGDLS and CDR2 YYNGEE. This CDR3 region has 14 residues. V lost 4 bases to trimming and J lost 3 bases, with 14 bases between them. CDR3 DNA: TGTGCCAGCAGCCCCTACCCCGGGAGCTACGAGCAGTACTTC. Encoded protein: CASSPYPGSYEQYF.

The gene calls are TRBV12-5 and TRBJ1-1; a possible D gene is TRBD1 (5 bases). Germline loops: CDR1 LGHNT, CDR2 FRNRAP. The germline V and J ends were trimmed by 3 bases and 6 bases, with 14 bases remaining between them. CDR3 length: 14 residues. Here the CDR3 reads CASGFSGTLAEAFF. The DNA of the CDR3 is TGTGCTAGTGGTTTTTCGGGGACTCTCGCTGAAGCTTTCTTT.

The genes are TRBV6-5 and TRBJ2-7, with D possibly being TRBD2 (6 bases). The ends were cut back, 0 bases at V and 6 bases at J, with 9 bases in the middle. Germline lookup yields CDR1 MNHEY and CDR2 SVGAGI. The CDR3 covers 13 residues. The CDR3 region has the DNA TGTGCCAGCAGTTACTCGACTAGTATCGAGCAGTACTTC. It codes for CASSYSTSIEQYF.

This chain connects TRBV5-1 to TRBJ2-5; 8 bases agree with TRBD2. With V trimmed by 4 bases and J by 5 bases, 7 bases remained unmatched. This CDR3 region has 14 residues. The germline V gene encodes CDR1 SGHRS and CDR2 YFSETQ. The CDR3 protein is CASSATSGGETQYF. In DNA form, the CDR3 reads TGCGCCAGCAGCGCGACCTCGGGAGGGGAGACCCAGTACTTC.

The rearrangement uses TRBV5-1 and TRBJ2-1; TRBD2 matches 7 bases. The V segment lost 0 bases and the J segment 5 bases; nucleotides outside the gene matches: 5. Germline CDR1 reads SGHRS; CDR2 reads YFSETQ. The CDR3 spans 15 residues. CDR3 protein: CASSLAAGVHNEQFF. The CDR3 nucleotides read TGCGCCAGCAGCTTGGCGGCGGGAGTCCACAATGAGCAGTTCTTC.

This rearrangement joins TRBV29-1 to TRBJ1-2; possible D gene TRBD1, 5 bases. The CDR3 totals 12 residues. The germline CDR1 and CDR2 sequences are SQVTM and ANQGSEA. V lost 6 bases and J lost 6, with 14 bases in between. The CDR3 spells CSVTTASHGYTF. The CDR3 DNA reads TGCAGCGTCACGACAGCCTCCCATGGCTACACCTTC.

The chain links TRBV27 to TRBJ1-5; unclear D gene. V was trimmed by 4 bases and J by 11 bases, leaving 9 bases between them. In germline, CDR1 is MNHEY, CDR2 SMNVEV (reference sequence). The CDR3 extends over 11 amino acids. In DNA form, the CDR3 reads TGTGCCAGCAGTTATGGAGGTACCCAGCATTTT. Its translation is CASSYGGTQHF.

The chain is built from TRBV19 and TRBJ1-3; D uncertain. The germline gives CDR1 LNHDA, CDR2 SQIVND (reference sequence). This CDR3 spans 15 amino acids. The V and J ends lost 4 bases and 0 bases respectively, with 10 bases between them. In nucleotides, the CDR3 is TGTGCCAGTAGTACGTCCCGGAGCTCTGGAAACACCATATATTTT. Residues: CASSTSRSSGNTIYF. Drawing the rest from reference TRBV19 and TRBJ1-3, the complete variable domain is DGGITQSPKYLFRKEGQNVTLSCEQNLNHDAMYWYRQDPGQGLRLIYYSQIVNDFQKGDIAEGYSVSREKKESFPLTVTSAQKNPTAFYLCASSTSRSSGNTIYFGEGSWLTVV.

The J gene is TRBJ1-5, the V gene TRBV7-9, with D perhaps matching TRBD1 (5 bases). This CDR3 has 14 amino acids. V was shortened by 1 base and J by 7 bases, with 11 bases between the two germline ends. Looked up from germline, CDR1 is SEHNR and CDR2 is FQNEAQ (reference sequence). CDR3 region: CASSLGQGEQPQHF. The CDR3 bases are TGTGCCAGCAGCTTAGGGCAGGGTGAACAGCCCCAGCATTTT.

J is TRBJ2-7 and V is TRBV10-3; perhaps TRBD2 as D (6 bases). This CDR3 is built from 12 residues. The V end was cut by 8 bases, the J end by 5 bases, with 13 bases between. Germline-derived CDR1 and CDR2 are ENHRY and SYGVKD. CDR3 DNA: TGTGCCATCGGAGGGAGCCTGGACGAGCAGTACTTC. Its protein is CAIGGSLDEQYF.

V usage is TRBV4-2 and J usage is TRBJ1-5, with 7 positions matching TRBD1. Germline-derived CDR1 and CDR2 are LGHNA and YNFKEQ. J was trimmed by 5 bases and V by 0 bases; bases with no gene match: 7. The CDR3 is made up of 16 amino acids. The CDR3 region is CASSQDGTGEDQPQHF. The CDR3 coding sequence is TGTGCCAGCAGCCAAGATGGAACAGGGGAAGATCAGCCCCAGCATTTT.